The 5 T cell receptor beta chains below were found in one sample sequenced in a study of shared clonotypes between healthy human individuals. Using immunoSEQ multiplex PCR, the repertoire was profiled, and TCRdb retains in-frame clones only, with some absent. The sample carries 800,000 to 1,200,000 clones, roughly 74% recorded once. The sequenced material came from memory CD4+ T cells from PBMCs. The subset was: CD45RA-negative fraction. These receptors were collected from a man aged 18 to 29 in good health. Some clones in this sample may be carry-over from other donors' samples.

V usage is TRBV19 and J usage is TRBJ2-3, with 11 bases fitting TRBD1. V shed 7 bases, J shed 1 base, and the junction held 4 bases outside the gene matches. CDR1 LNHDA and CDR2 SQIVND come from the germline V gene (reference sequence). The CDR3 runs to 15 residues. CDR3 in amino acids: CASKDRGLGTDTQYF. The CDR3 DNA sequence: TGTGCCAGTAAGGACAGGGGGCTTGGCACAGATACGCAGTATTTT.

The chain joins TRBV29-1 to TRBJ2-3; D unclear. CDR3 length equals 15 residues. From germline, CDR1 is SQVTM and CDR2 ANQGSEA. The germline V and J ends were trimmed by 7 bases and 0 bases, with 17 bases remaining between them. CDR3 sequence reads: CSGFGSSTSTDTQYF. The CDR3 DNA follows: TGCAGCGGCTTTGGCTCGAGCACTAGCACAGATACGCAGTATTTT.

V gene TRBV7-9 combines with J gene TRBJ1-2; TRBD1 agrees at 9 bases. Germline V gives CDR1 SEHNR, CDR2 FQNEAQ (reference sequence). Trimming at V came to 2 bases and at J to 8 bases, leaving 12 bases not matched to a gene. This CDR3 is 16 amino acids long. CDR3 bases: TGTGCCAGCAGCTTATGGCTTCGCACAGGGGGCCGGGGCTACACCTTC. Encoded protein: CASSLWLRTGGRGYTF.

Details on this clone: Other DNA sequences in the same sample also yield this CDR3. The genes are TRBV11-2 and TRBJ2-5, with 9 bases that match TRBD2. Germline CDR1 and CDR2: SGHAT and FQNNGV. CDR3 length: 14 amino acids. With V trimmed by 5 bases and J by 5 bases, 6 bases remained unmatched. In DNA, the CDR3 is TGTGCCAGCAGCCGTAGCGGGAGTGGCGAGACCCAGTACTTC. Residues: CASSRSGSGETQYF. The whole variable domain, remainder taken from reference TRBV11-2 and TRBJ2-5, is EAGVAQSPRYKIIEKRQSVAFWCNPISGHATLYWYQQILGQGPKLLIQFQNNGVVDDSQLPKDRFSAERLKGVDSTLKIQPAKLEDSAVYLCASSRSGSGETQYFGPGTRLLVL.

This rearrangement joins TRBV5-4 to TRBJ2-7; D unresolved. Germline V CDR1 and CDR2: SGHNT, YYREEE (reference sequence). The CDR3 consists of 12 residues. V was cut by 1 base and J by 6 bases, with 8 bases left in between. CDR3 in amino acids: CASSLKASEQYF. The DNA of the CDR3 is TGTGCCAGCAGCTTGAAAGCCTCCGAGCAGTACTTC.